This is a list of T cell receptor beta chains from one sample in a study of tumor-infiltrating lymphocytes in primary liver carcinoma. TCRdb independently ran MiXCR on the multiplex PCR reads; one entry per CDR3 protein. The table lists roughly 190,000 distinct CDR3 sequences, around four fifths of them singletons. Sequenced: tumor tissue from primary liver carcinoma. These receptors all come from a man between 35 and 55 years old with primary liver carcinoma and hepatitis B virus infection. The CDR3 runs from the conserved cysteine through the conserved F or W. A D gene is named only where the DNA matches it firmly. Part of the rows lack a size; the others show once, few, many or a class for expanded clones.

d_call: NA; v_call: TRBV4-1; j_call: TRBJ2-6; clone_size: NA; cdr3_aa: CVSNQARTGRSGANVMTF; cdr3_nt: TGCGTCAGCAACCAGGCCCGCACAGGCCGCTCTGGGGCCAACGTCATGACTTTC
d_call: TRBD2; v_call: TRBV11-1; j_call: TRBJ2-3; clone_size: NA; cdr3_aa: CASSYLAGGLIDTQYF; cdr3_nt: TGTGCCAGCAGTTACCTAGCGGGAGGGCTGATAGATACGCAGTATTTT
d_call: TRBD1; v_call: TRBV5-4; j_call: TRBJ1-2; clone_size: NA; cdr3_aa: CAISTPGQGDLNYGYTF; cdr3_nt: TGTGCCATCAGCACCCCGGGACAGGGGGATTTAAACTATGGCTACACCTTC
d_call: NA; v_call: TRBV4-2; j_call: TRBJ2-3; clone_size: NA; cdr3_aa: CVSSLRGQSTDTHYF; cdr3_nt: TGTGTCAGCAGCCTAAGAGGGCAGAGCACAGATACGCATTATTTT
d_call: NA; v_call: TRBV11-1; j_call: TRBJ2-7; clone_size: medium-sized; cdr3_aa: CASSLTVGDEQYF; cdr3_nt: TGTGCCAGCAGCTTAACGGTCGGGGACGAGCAGTACTTC
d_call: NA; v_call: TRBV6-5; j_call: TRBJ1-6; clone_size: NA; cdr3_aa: CASNYTVYNSALHF; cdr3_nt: TGTGCCAGCAATTATACGGTCTATAATTCAGCCCTCCACTTT
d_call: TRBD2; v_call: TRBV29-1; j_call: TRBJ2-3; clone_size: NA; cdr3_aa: CSAMRAGAADTQYF; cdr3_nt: TGCAGCGCAATGAGAGCGGGGGCAGCAGATACGCAGTATTTT
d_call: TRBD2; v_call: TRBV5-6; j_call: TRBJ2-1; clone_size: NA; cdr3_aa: CASSLIAGDGGNEQFF; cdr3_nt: TGTGCCAGCAGCTTGATTGCGGGAGATGGGGGCAATGAGCAGTTCTTC
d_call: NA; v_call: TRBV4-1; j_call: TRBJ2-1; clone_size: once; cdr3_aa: CASSPLDYKEIQFF; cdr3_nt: TGTGCCAGCAGCCCCCTGGACTATAAAGAGATCCAGTTCTTC
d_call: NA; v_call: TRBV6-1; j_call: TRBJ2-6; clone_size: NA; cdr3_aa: CASSEFPQGANVLTF; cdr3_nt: TGTGCCAGCAGTGAATTCCCCCAAGGGGCCAACGTCCTGACATTC
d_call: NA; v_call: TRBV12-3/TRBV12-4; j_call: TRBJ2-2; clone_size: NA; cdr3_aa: CASSFFARGFYTGELFF; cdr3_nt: TGTGCCAGCAGTTTTTTCGCCAGGGGATTTTACACCGGGGAGCTGTTTTTT
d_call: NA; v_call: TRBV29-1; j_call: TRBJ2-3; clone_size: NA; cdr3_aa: CNVEGVAGDTQYF; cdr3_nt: TGCAATGTTGAGGGGGTCGCTGGAGATACGCAGTATTTT
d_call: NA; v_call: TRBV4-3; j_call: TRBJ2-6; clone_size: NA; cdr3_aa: CDSSQGTPGANVLTF; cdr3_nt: TGTGACAGCAGCCAGGGGACACCTGGGGCCAACGTCCTGACTTTC
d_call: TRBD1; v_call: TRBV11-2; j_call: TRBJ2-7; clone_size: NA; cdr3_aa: CAGSLDLGGSYEQCF; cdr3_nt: TGTGCCGGCAGCTTAGATTTAGGGGGCTCCTACGAGCAGTGCTTC
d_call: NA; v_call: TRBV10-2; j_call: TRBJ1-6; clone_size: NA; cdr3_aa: CASCESTINSPLHF; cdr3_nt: TGCGCCAGCTGTGAGTCCACGATTAATTCACCCCTCCACTTT
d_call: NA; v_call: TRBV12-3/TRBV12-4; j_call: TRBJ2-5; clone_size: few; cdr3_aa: CASRLGDGETQYF; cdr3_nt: TGTGCCAGCAGGCTGGGGGACGGAGAGACCCAATACTTC
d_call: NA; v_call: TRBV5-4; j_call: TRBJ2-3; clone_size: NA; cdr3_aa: CASSIPGGGFSDTHYF; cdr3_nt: TGTGCCAGCAGTATTCCCGGTGGAGGTTTCTCAGATACGCATTATTTT
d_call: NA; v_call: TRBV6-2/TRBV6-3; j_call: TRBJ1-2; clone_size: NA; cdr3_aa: CANSYPGVGSGSGYTF; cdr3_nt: TGTGCCAACAGTTACCCCGGAGTGGGCTCCGGAAGTGGCTACACCTTC
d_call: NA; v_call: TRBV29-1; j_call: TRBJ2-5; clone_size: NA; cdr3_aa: CSDESVAGRSETQYF; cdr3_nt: TGCAGCGATGAATCCGTGGCGGGTAGATCGGAGACTCAGTACTTC
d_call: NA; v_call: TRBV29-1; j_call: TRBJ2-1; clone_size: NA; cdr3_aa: CSFEDSRGTTYNEQFF; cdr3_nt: TGCAGCTTTGAAGATTCTCGCGGGACCACCTACAATGAGCAGTTCTTC
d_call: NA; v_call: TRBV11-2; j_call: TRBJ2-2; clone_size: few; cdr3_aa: CTSSTDSDAGELFF; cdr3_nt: TGTACCAGTAGCACAGACTCGGACGCCGGGGAGCTGTTTTTT
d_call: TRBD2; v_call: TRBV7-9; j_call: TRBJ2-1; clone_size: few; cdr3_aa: CTSSGAKGGNEQFF; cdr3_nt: TGTACCAGCAGCGGGGCCAAGGGTGGTAATGAGCAGTTCTTC
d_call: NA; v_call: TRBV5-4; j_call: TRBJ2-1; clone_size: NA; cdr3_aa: CASSLLPDSYNEQFF; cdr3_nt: TGTGCCAGCAGCTTACTACCGGACTCCTACAATGAGCAGTTCTTC
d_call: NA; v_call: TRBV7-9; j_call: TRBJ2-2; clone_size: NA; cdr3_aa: CASSLVIQGCTGELFF; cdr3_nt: TGTGCCAGCAGCTTAGTTATTCAGGGTTGTACCGGGGAGCTGTTTTTT
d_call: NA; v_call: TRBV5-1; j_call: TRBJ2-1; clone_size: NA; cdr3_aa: CASNLVLGRDEQFF; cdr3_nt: TGCGCCAGCAACTTGGTGCTGGGGAGAGATGAGCAGTTCTTC
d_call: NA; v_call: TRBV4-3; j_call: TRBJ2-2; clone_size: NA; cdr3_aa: CASSQLATARELFF; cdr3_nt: TGCGCCAGCAGCCAACTAGCTACGGCCAGGGAGCTGTTTTTT
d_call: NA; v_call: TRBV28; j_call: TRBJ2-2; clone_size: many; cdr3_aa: CASRRDLNTGELFF; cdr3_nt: TGTGCCAGCAGGCGGGATCTCAACACCGGGGAGCTGTTTTTT
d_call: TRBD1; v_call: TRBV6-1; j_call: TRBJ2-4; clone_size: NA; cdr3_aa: CASDRVSSQNIQCF; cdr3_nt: TGTGCCAGCGACAGGGTGTCATCCCAAAACATTCAGTGCTTC
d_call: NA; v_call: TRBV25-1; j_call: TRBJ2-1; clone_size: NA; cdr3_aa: CANSMTGAGTNNEQFF; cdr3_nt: TGTGCCAACTCCATGACGGGGGCGGGAACTAACAATGAGCAGTTTTTC
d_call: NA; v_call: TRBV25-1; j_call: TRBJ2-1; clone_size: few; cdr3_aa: CASSMAGAGTNNEQFF; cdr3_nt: TGTGCCAGCTCCATGGCGGGGGCGGGAACTAACAATGAGCAGTTCTTC
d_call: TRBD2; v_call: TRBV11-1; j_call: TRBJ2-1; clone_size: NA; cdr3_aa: CASSSPPASGFSIYNEQFF; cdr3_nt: TGTGCCAGCAGCTCTCCCCCTGCTAGCGGGTTTAGCATCTACAATGAGCAGTTCTTC
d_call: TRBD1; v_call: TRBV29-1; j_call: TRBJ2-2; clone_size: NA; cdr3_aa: CSAPSPGGVNTGELFF; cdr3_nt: TGCAGTGCTCCGAGTCCAGGGGGCGTGAACACCGGGGAGCTGTTTTTT
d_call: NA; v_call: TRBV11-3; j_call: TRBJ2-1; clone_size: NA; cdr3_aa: CPSSLGVSYNERFF; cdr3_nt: TGTCCCAGTAGCTTAGGCGTCTCGTACAATGAGCGGTTCTTC
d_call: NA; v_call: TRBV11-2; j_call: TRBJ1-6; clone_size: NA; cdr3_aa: CASIHDDPPLHF; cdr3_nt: TGTGCCAGCATTCACGATGACCCACCCCTCCACTTT
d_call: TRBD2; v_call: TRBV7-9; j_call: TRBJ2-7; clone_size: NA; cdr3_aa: CDSSPRPTSGGTAYEQYF; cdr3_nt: TGTGACAGCAGCCCTCGTCCGACTAGCGGGGGGACGGCCTACGAGCAGTACTTC
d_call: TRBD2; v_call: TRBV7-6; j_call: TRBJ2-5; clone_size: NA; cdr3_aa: CASSLGGRVEETQYF; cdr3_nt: TGTGCCAGCAGCTTGGGGGGGAGGGTTGAAGAGACCCAGTACTTC
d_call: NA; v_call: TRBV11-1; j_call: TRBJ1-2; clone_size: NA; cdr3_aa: CISNLGNQGLYGYTF; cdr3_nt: TGTATCAGCAACTTGGGGAACCAAGGGCTGTATGGCTACACCTTC
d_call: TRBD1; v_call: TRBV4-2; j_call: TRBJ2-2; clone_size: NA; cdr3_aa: CSSSQELQGAGELFF; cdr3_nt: TGTAGCAGCAGCCAAGAACTACAGGGGGCCGGGGAGCTGTTTTTT
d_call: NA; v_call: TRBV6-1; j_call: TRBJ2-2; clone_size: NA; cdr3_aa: CASSEAAGWGGELFF; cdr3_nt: TGTGCCAGTAGTGAAGCGGCGGGGTGGGGCGGGGAGCTGTTTTTT
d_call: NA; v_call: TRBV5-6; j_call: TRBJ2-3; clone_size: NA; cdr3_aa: CASSQGRLADTQYF; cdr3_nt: TGTGCCAGCAGCCAGGGAAGGCTCGCAGATACGCAGTATTTT
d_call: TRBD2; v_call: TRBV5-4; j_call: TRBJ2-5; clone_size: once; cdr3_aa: CASSPTSVETQCF; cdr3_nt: TGTGCCAGCAGCCCAACTAGCGTAGAGACCCAGTGCTTC
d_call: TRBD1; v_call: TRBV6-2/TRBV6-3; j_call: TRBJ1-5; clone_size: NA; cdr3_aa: CANSQDRDQSQHF; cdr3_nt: TGTGCCAACTCACAGGACAGGGATCAATCCCAGCATTTT
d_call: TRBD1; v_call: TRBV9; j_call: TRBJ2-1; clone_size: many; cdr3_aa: CASTRGTGGSDEQFF; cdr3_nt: TGTGCCAGCACCCGCGGGACAGGTGGTAGTGATGAGCAGTTCTTC
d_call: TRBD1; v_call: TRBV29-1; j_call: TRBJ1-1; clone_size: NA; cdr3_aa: CSVTGDAMRTEAFF; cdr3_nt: TGCAGCGTGACAGGGGATGCAATGAGGACTGAAGCTTTCTTT
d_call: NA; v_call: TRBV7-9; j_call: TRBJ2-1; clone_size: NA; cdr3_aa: CASSVSLSKNNERFF; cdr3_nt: TGTGCCAGCAGTGTCAGTTTATCCAAAAACAATGAGCGGTTCTTC
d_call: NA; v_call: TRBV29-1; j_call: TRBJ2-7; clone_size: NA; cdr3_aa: CSAMTPGTGTPCEQYF; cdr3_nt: TGCAGCGCCATGACACCAGGGACCGGCACTCCCTGCGAGCAGTACTTC
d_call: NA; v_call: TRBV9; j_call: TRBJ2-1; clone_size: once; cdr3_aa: CVSSVDSYRGEQFF; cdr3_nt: TGTGTCAGCAGCGTAGACTCTTATCGCGGTGAGCAGTTCTTC
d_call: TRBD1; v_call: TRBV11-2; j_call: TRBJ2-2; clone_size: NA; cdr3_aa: CASRKGGRTVNTGELFF; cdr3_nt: TGTGCCAGCAGAAAAGGGGGCAGGACGGTGAACACCGGGGAGCTGTTTTTT
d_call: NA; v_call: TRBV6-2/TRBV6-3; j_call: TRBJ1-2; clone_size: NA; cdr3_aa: CASGLFNIGYTF; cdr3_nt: TGTGCCAGCGGACTGTTTAACATTGGCTACACCTTC
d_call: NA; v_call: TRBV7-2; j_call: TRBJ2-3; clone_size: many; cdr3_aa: CASRSMQDTQYF; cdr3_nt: TGTGCCAGCAGGTCCATGCAAGATACGCAGTATTTT
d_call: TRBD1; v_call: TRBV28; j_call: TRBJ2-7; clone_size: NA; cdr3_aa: CASPAPDRVYYEQYF; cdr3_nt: TGTGCCAGTCCGGCACCGGACAGGGTCTACTATGAGCAGTACTTC
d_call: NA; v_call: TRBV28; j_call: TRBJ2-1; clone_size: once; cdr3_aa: CASSLVGASGNEHFF; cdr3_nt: TGTGCCAGCAGTTTAGTTGGGGCATCTGGGAATGAGCACTTCTTT
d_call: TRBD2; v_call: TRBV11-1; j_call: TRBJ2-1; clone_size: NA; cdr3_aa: CASSFPPGGRAFSEQFF; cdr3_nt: TGTGCCAGCAGCTTCCCTCCTGGCGGGAGGGCCTTTAGCGAGCAGTTCTTC
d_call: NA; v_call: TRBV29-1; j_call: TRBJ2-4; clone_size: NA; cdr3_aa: CSIIHGWDIQYF; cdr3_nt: TGCAGCATAATTCACGGGTGGGACATTCAATACTTC
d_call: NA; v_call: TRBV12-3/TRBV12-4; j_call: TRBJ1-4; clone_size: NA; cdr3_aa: CDSTLAGTEKLFF; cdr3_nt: TGTGACAGCACTTTAGCGGGGACTGAAAAACTGTTTTTT
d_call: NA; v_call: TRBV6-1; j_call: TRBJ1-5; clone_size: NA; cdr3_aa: CASSDGGVDQPQHF; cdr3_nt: TGTGCTAGCAGTGATGGTGGGGTAGATCAGCCCCAGCATTTT
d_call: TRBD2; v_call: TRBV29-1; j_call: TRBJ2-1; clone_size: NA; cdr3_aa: CSIEGETSPEYKQFF; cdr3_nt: TGCAGCATTGAAGGGGAGACTAGCCCTGAATATAAGCAGTTCTTC